These 29 T cell receptor beta chains share one sample of origin, sequenced in a study of shared clonotypes between healthy human individuals. Sequencing used immunoSEQ multiplex PCR; TCRdb keeps in-frame clones, though not all of them. The table has some 2,000,000 clones, 85% to 95% seen once. Sequencing was done on a sample of naive CD4+ T cells sorted from blood. As for subset: CD45RA+ positively selected. Receptors originate from a man aged 18 to 29 in good health.

This clone occurred once. V usage is TRBV5-1 and J usage is TRBJ2-1; D is perhaps TRBD2 (6 bases). This CDR3 is built from 16 residues. The V gene's germline CDR1 is SGHRS and CDR2 YFSETQ. V was pared by 0 bases and J by 1 base, with 11 bases between. CDR3 bases: TGCGCCAGCAGCTTGGAGCGGGTTGGATCCTACAATGAGCAGTTCTTC. This sequence encodes CASSLERVGSYNEQFF. Combining the CDR3 with reference TRBV5-1 and TRBJ2-1 gives the whole variable domain KAGVTQTPRYLIKTRGQQVTLSCSPISGHRSVSWYQQTPGQGLQFLFEYFSETQRNKGNFPGRFSGRQFSNSRSEMNVSTLELGDSALYLCASSLERVGSYNEQFFGPGTRLTVL.

The CDR3 DNA is TGTGCCAGCAGCTTAAGGCCAGCCGCTAACTACGAGCAGTACTTC. Residues: CASSLRPAANYEQYF. This sequence joins TRBV11-1 and TRBJ2-7, with D uncertain. In germline, CDR1 is SGHAT, CDR2 FQDESV (reference sequence). The V and J ends lost 2 bases and 3 bases respectively, with 14 bases between them. The CDR3 covers 15 residues.

This chain uses TRBV12-5 with TRBJ1-2; maybe TRBD1 (5 bases). V was pared by 5 bases and J by 8 bases, with 15 bases between. The germline V gene has CDR1 LGHNT and CDR2 FRNRAP. The CDR3 has 13 amino acids. As DNA, the CDR3 is TGTGCTAGTGGTGCTGATCAGGGACGCGGCTACACCTTC. Its protein is CASGADQGRGYTF.

This sequence joins TRBV7-9 and TRBJ2-5; 14 bases are a match to TRBD2. After removal of 0 bases from V and 5 bases from J, the junction contained 2 bases not matched to a gene. Looked up from germline, CDR1 is SEHNR and CDR2 is FQNEAQ (reference sequence). This CDR3 has 16 residues. CDR3 sequence: CASSLAGLAGEETQYF. In DNA, the CDR3 is TGTGCCAGCAGCTTAGCGGGACTAGCGGGAGAGGAGACCCAGTACTTC.

A remark on this clone: This sample includes further DNA sequences coding for the same CDR3. CDR3 coding DNA: TGCGCCAGCAGCCAGGAAACCGGAAGCTCCTACGAGCAGTACTTC. The encoded protein is CASSQETGSSYEQYF. This chain uses TRBV4-3 with TRBJ2-7; D gene ambiguous. The CDR3 runs to 15 residues. CDR1 and CDR2 from the germline V gene are LGHNA and YSLEER. V lost 3 bases and J 0 bases, leaving 12 bases between the germline ends.

This clone was counted only a few times. The chain links TRBV6-5 to TRBJ2-7; 7 bases line up with TRBD2. The CDR3 is 14 residues long. Germline V gene sequence: CDR1 MNHEY, CDR2 SVGAGI. The V gene end was trimmed by 7 bases and the J gene end by 6 bases; junction bases not matched to a gene: 12. This chain's CDR3 is CASTQMGGPTEQYF. The CDR3 nucleotides read TGTGCCAGCACTCAAATGGGAGGGCCAACCGAGCAGTACTTC.

The chain combines TRBV6-1 with TRBJ1-2; perhaps TRBD1 as D (5 bases). Trimming cost V 4 bases and J 0 bases, with 12 bases left between them. The germline gives CDR1 MNHNS, CDR2 SASEGT. CDR3 length: 15 amino acids. This CDR3 is CASSAGTISNYGYTF. The CDR3 DNA reads as TGTGCCAGCAGTGCCGGGACTATCTCTAACTATGGCTACACCTTC.

The J gene is TRBJ1-6, the V gene TRBV25-1; D perhaps matches TRBD1 (6 bases). The CDR3 loop spans 15 amino acids. V was shortened by 7 bases and J by 8 bases, with 18 bases between the two germline ends. CDR1 and CDR2 from the germline V gene are MGHDK and SYGVNS. The CDR3 reads CASKKSGTNDSPLHF. In DNA, the CDR3 is TGTGCCAGCAAGAAGTCCGGGACAAACGATTCACCCCTCCACTTT.

The genes are TRBV6-5 and TRBJ1-2, with 7 bases identical to TRBD1. V lost 2 bases, J lost 4 bases, and 7 bases stayed unmatched. Looked up from germline, CDR1 is MNHEY and CDR2 is SVGAGI. This CDR3 is 15 amino acids long. The CDR3 DNA is TGTGCCAGCAGTTACGCCGGTGCAGGGGGCTATGGCTACACCTTC. As protein: CASSYAGAGGYGYTF.

The CDR3 DNA is TGTGCCAGCAGAGAGGGACCTGGAGAGCAGTACTTC. This codes for CASREGPGEQYF. J is TRBJ2-7 and V is TRBV11-1, with D possibly being TRBD1 or TRBD2 (5 bases each). The germline V gene encodes CDR1 SGHAT and CDR2 FQDESV (reference sequence). Trimming stripped 6 bases from V and 7 bases from J, with 13 bases between. The CDR3 loop spans 12 amino acids. Drawing the rest from reference TRBV11-1 and TRBJ2-7, the complete variable domain is EAEVAQSPRYKITEKSQAVAFWCDPISGHATLYWYRQILGQGPELLVQFQDESVVDDSQLPKDRFSAERLKGVDSTLKIQPAELGDSAMYLCASREGPGEQYFGPGTRLTVT.

The chain combines TRBV6-6 with TRBJ2-7, with 11 bases fitting TRBD2. The germline CDR1 and CDR2 sequences are MNHNY and SVGAGI (reference sequence). CDR3 size: 14 residues. The V gene end was trimmed by 4 bases and the J gene end by 5 bases; junction bases not matched to a gene: 4. The CDR3 nucleotides read TGTGCCAGCAGTTTGGGACTAGCGGAAAACGAGCAGTACTTC. It is translated as CASSLGLAENEQYF.

As for this clone: The sample holds other DNA sequences that translate to the same CDR3. The genes are TRBV5-1 and TRBJ1-3; tentative D call: TRBD1 (6 bases). Germline-derived CDR1 and CDR2 are SGHRS and YFSETQ. The CDR3 sequence is 13 residues long. V lost 4 bases, J lost 3 bases, and 8 bases lay in between. The DNA for the CDR3 is TGCGCCAGCAGCAGGGACAATGGAAACACCATATATTTT. It is translated as CASSRDNGNTIYF.

A single count supports this clone. The chain joins TRBV11-2 to TRBJ2-2; D is ambiguous. The CDR3 spans 16 residues. Trimming pared 5 bases from V and 4 bases from J, leaving 17 bases between. The V gene's germline CDR1 is SGHAT and CDR2 FQNNGV. The CDR3 reads CASSTSPLVGTGELFF. The CDR3 DNA is TGTGCCAGCAGCACATCGCCCTTGGTCGGCACCGGGGAGCTGTTTTTT.

This clone has more than one count but fewer than ten. J is TRBJ1-6 and V is TRBV10-3; maybe TRBD1 (5 bases). This CDR3 region has 15 residues. Germline CDR1 ENHRY, CDR2 SYGVKD. Trimming took off 0 bases at V and 10 bases at J, with 13 bases between the two ends. The CDR3 protein is CAISESGGMGSPLHF. In DNA form, the CDR3 reads TGTGCCATCAGTGAGTCGGGGGGGATGGGATCACCCCTCCACTTT.

This clone was counted once. One end of the junction does not line up with germline, which may come from a read error. The genes are TRBV7-7 and TRBJ2-5; unclear D gene. The CDR3 runs 14 residues. Per germline, CDR1 SSHAT and CDR2 FNYEAQ (reference sequence). Here the CDR3 DNA reads TGTGCTAGCAGCTTAGTTTCCGGGCAAGAGACCCAGTACTTC. This translates into CASSLVSGQETQYF.

The chain recombines TRBV11-2 with TRBJ2-7, with TRBD1 identical over 7 bases. The CDR3 consists of 14 residues. Looked up from germline, CDR1 is SGHAT and CDR2 is FQNNGV. The trim removed 4 bases at V and 3 bases at J, leaving 6 bases unmatched. CDR3 bases: TGTGCCAGCAGCTCGGACAGGTTGGTCTACGAGCAGTACTTC. It is translated as CASSSDRLVYEQYF.

This rearrangement joins TRBV6-5 to TRBJ2-1; a possible D gene is TRBD1 (5 bases). The germline CDR1 and CDR2 sequences are MNHEY and SVGAGI. V was cut by 0 bases and J by 6 bases, with 9 bases left in between. The CDR3 contains 14 residues. The chain's CDR3 is CASSYSDIFNEQFF. The DNA of the CDR3 is TGTGCCAGCAGTTACTCGGACATTTTCAATGAGCAGTTCTTC.

Written as DNA, the CDR3 is TGTGCCAGCAGCGTCCGAGGAGCGGGGGGCACAGATACGCAGTATTTT. Translating gives CASSVRGAGGTDTQYF. The gene calls are TRBV9 and TRBJ2-3, with TRBD2 matching 8 bases. Germline V lookup: CDR1 SGDLS, CDR2 YYNGEE. Germline trimming cut 2 bases from V and 1 base from J; bases unmatched to any gene: 6. The CDR3 is 16 amino acids.

V usage is TRBV18 and J usage is TRBJ1-1; 7 nucleotides align to TRBD1. The CDR3 has 14 amino acids. Per the germline V gene, CDR1 is KGHSH and CDR2 is LQKENI. J lost 2 bases, V lost 6 bases, and 6 bases had no gene match. CDR3 protein: CASSWTGANTEAFF. In DNA, the CDR3 is TGTGCCAGCTCCTGGACAGGAGCCAACACTGAAGCTTTCTTT.

The CDR3: CASSYGGGWYEQYF. The CDR3 DNA follows: TGTGCCAGCAGTTACGGGGGGGGCTGGTACGAGCAGTACTTC. The chain recombines TRBV6-6 with TRBJ2-7, with a weak D call TRBD2 (7 bases). Germline V lookup: CDR1 MNHNY, CDR2 SVGAGI (reference sequence). With 2 bases removed from V and 4 bases from J, the gap between germline ends came to 12 bases. CDR3 length: 14 residues.

The rearrangement joins TRBV5-1 to TRBJ2-7, with D maybe TRBD1 (6 bases). The germline V gene has CDR1 SGHRS and CDR2 YFSETQ. Trimming took off 3 bases at V and 3 bases at J, with 10 bases between the two ends. The CDR3 sequence is 13 residues long. The CDR3 coding sequence is TGCGCCAGCAGCTGGGAAGGGGGCTACGAGCAGTACTTC. Translated: CASSWEGGYEQYF.

The J gene is TRBJ1-1, the V gene TRBV5-1; D unresolved. Trimming pared 2 bases from V and 8 bases from J, leaving 13 bases between. Per the germline V gene, CDR1 is SGHRS and CDR2 is YFSETQ. The CDR3 loop spans 13 amino acids. The CDR3, as DNA: TGCGCCAGCAGCTTAAGGGCCGCCGGGGAAGCTTTCTTT. Its protein is CASSLRAAGEAFF.

This chain connects TRBV2 to TRBJ2-3; a possible D gene is TRBD2 (5 bases). The germline gives CDR1 SNHLY, CDR2 FYNNEI. CDR3 length: 11 residues. Deletions cut 11 bases from V and 4 bases from J, with 10 bases between. CDR3 in DNA: TGTGCCGGCGCGCGGGCAGATACGCAGTATTTT. It specifies CAGARADTQYF.

The chain links TRBV6-4 to TRBJ1-5; 11 bases agree with TRBD1. The CDR3 contains 15 residues. Germline CDR1 is MRHNA and CDR2 is SNTAGT. Germline trimming cut 6 bases from V and 4 bases from J; bases unmatched to any gene: 5. The CDR3 region has the DNA TGTGCCAGCAGGGAGGACAGGGGGCCTAATCAGCCCCAGCATTTT. Its translation: CASREDRGPNQPQHF.

The gene calls are TRBV6-5 and TRBJ2-7; a weak D match, TRBD2 (5 bases). Trimming removed 6 bases from V and 1 base from J, with 13 bases in between. The CDR3 is 14 amino acids. The germline V gene has CDR1 MNHEY and CDR2 SVGAGI. In DNA, the CDR3 is TGTGCCAGCAGGACCTCACTAGGATCCTACGAGCAGTACTTC. Its translation: CASRTSLGSYEQYF.

The chain uses TRBV6-6 and TRBJ1-4; maybe TRBD1 (6 bases). V was trimmed by 1 base and J by 7 bases, leaving 10 bases between them. Germline assignment: CDR1 MNHNY and CDR2 SVGAGI (reference sequence). The CDR3 runs to 14 residues. The CDR3 DNA follows: TGTGCCAGCAGTTACTTCCAGGGGAGTGAAAAACTGTTTTTT. This codes for CASSYFQGSEKLFF.

V and J are TRBV6-5 and TRBJ2-7; TRBD2 is a possible D gene (5 bases). CDR3 length: 16 amino acids. V lost 0 bases, J lost 0 bases, and 12 bases lay in between. In germline, CDR1 is MNHEY, CDR2 SVGAGI. The CDR3 sequence: CASSYSFRESSYEQYF. CDR3 coding DNA: TGTGCCAGCAGTTACTCGTTCCGGGAAAGCTCCTACGAGCAGTACTTC.

The gene calls are TRBV5-4 and TRBJ2-7, with D possibly matching TRBD2 (5 bases). CDR1 and CDR2 (germline): SGHNT, YYREEE (reference sequence). V lost 1 base and J lost 6, with 23 bases in between. This CDR3 region has 17 residues. The DNA of the CDR3 is TGTGCCAGCAGCTTGCCGCCGTCCGCTGTTGTGGGGAGCGAGCAGTACTTC. This codes for CASSLPPSAVVGSEQYF. The full variable domain, its missing parts supplied by reference TRBV5-4 and TRBJ2-7, is ETGVTQSPTHLIKTRGQQVTLRCSSQSGHNTVSWYQQALGQGPQFIFQYYREEENGRGNFPPRFSGLQFPNYSSELNVNALELDDSALYLCASSLPPSAVVGSEQYFGPGTRLTVT.

This chain links TRBV7-9 with TRBJ1-2, with a possible D match to TRBD1 (6 bases). This CDR3 has 13 residues. Trimming left V 2 bases short and J 6 bases short, with 10 bases between. Germline CDR1 is SEHNR and CDR2 is FQNEAQ (reference sequence). The CDR3: CASSLNPGDGYTF. The CDR3 nucleotides read TGTGCCAGCAGCTTAAATCCAGGGGATGGCTACACCTTC.